This T cell receptor beta chain is drawn from a study of T cells in Graves' hyperthyroidism and ophthalmopathy. The wider study: The authors collected peripheral blood at initial diagnosis, before any treatment. Whole-study findings and limits: Most thyroid clonotypes expanded above 0.001 were also detected in blood.

The definition of stable Graves' hyperthyroidism was no ophthalmopathy progression within 18 months. TCR beta CDR3 regions were amplified from RNA. TCR CDR3 underwent first-round RT-PCR with the HTBI primer set. TCRdb fed the multiplex PCR reads into MiXCR, producing one record per CDR3 protein. The sample holds about 720,000 distinct CDR3 sequences, around 15% seen once. On this clonotype: Its antigen is not known. Being one base from a much bigger clone, this may be a read error.

The CDR3 loop spans 16 amino acids. Germline assignment: CDR1 MNHEY and CDR2 SVGEGT. The V gene lost 2 bases and the J gene lost 8 bases, with 19 bases spanning the gap. V is TRBV6-2 or TRBV6-3 and J is TRBJ1-5; D remains ambiguous. This receptor was obtained from a man aged 18 to 35 with Graves' hyperthyroidism. The sample was blood. Here the CDR3 DNA reads TGTGCCAGCAGTTACCCCGCCGAGGGCCGGACGAAGCCCCAGCATTTT. Its translation: CASSYPAEGRTKPQHF.